This is a list of T cell receptor beta chains from one sample in a study of T cells in Graves' hyperthyroidism and ophthalmopathy. TCRdb ran MiXCR on the multiplex PCR reads and lists one entry per CDR3 protein. The data show hundreds of thousands of distinct CDR3 sequences, just under 45% seen once. Sequenced sample: peripheral blood or thyroid tissue (not recorded which). Receptors were obtained from an adult man with Graves' disease, either hyperthyroidism or ophthalmopathy (not recorded which). The CDR3 runs from the conserved cysteine through the conserved F or W. A D gene is named only where the DNA matches it firmly. Only some rows state a clone size, as once, few, many or a class for expanded clones.

d_call j_call v_call clone_size cdr3_aa cdr3_nt
TRBD2 TRBJ2-5 TRBV12-3/TRBV12-4 - CASTVSGRVEQETQYF TGTGCCAGCACCGTTAGCGGGAGGGTAGAACAAGAGACCCAGTACTTC
- TRBJ1-1 TRBV7-3 - CASSLKGLGTEAFF TGTGCCAGCAGTTTAAAAGGGTTGGGCACTGAAGCTTTCTTT
TRBD1 TRBJ1-5 TRBV6-1 - CASWGDRSNQPQHF TGTGCCAGCTGGGGGGACAGAAGCAATCAGCCCCAGCATTTT
TRBD1 TRBJ2-5 TRBV5-1 - CASSLAVRGHETQYF TGCGCCAGCAGCTTGGCGGTCAGGGGGCACGAGACCCAGTACTTC
TRBD1 TRBJ1-6 TRBV19 - CASSISDRVKNSPLHF TGTGCCAGTAGTATATCCGACAGGGTGAAAAATTCACCCCTCCACTTT
TRBD1 TRBJ1-4 TRBV29-1 - CSVGGGQGYEKLFF TGCAGCGTTGGGGGGGGACAGGGATATGAAAAACTGTTTTTT
TRBD1 TRBJ1-5 TRBV12-3/TRBV12-4 - CASSSHRQGRNQPQHF TGTGCCAGCAGTTCCCATAGACAGGGTCGCAATCAGCCCCAGCATTTT
TRBD2 TRBJ2-5 TRBV9 - CASSPSGGQYF TGTGCCAGCAGCCCCAGCGGGGGCCAGTACTTC
- TRBJ1-5 TRBV7-8 - CASSPEVNNQPQHF TGTGCCAGCTCACCTGAGGTCAACAATCAGCCCCAGCATTTT
TRBD1 TRBJ1-6 TRBV7-9 - CASSLEGQRYSPLHF TGCGCCAGCAGCTTGGAGGGACAGAGGTATTCACCCCTCCACTTT
TRBD1 TRBJ1-6 TRBV9 - CASSTWTGFNSPLHF TGTGCCAGCAGCACTTGGACAGGGTTTAATTCACCCCTCCACTTT
- TRBJ1-5 TRBV6-5 - CASSYTSEGSQPQHF TGTGCCAGCAGTTACACGAGCGAAGGAAGTCAGCCCCAGCATTTT
TRBD1 TRBJ2-5 TRBV2 many CASSADRASQETQYF TGTGCCAGCAGCGCAGACAGGGCAAGTCAAGAGACCCAGTACTTC
TRBD1 TRBJ1-3 TRBV20-1 few CSATGTGSGNTIYF TGCAGTGCTACCGGGACAGGCTCTGGAAACACCATATATTTT
- TRBJ1-2 TRBV25-1 many CASRDQDNYGYTF TGTGCCAGCAGGGACCAGGATAACTATGGCTACACCTTC
TRBD2 TRBJ2-7 TRBV7-2 - CASSLDRSGGAYEQYF TGTGCCAGCAGCTTAGATCGGAGCGGGGGGGCATACGAGCAGTACTTC
TRBD2 TRBJ2-7 TRBV10-2 - CASETSGRAYEQYF TGCGCCAGCGAGACTAGCGGGAGGGCGTACGAGCAGTACTTC
- TRBJ2-2 TRBV2 - CASSEDEVGELFF TGTGCCAGCAGTGAAGATGAGGTCGGGGAGCTGTTTTTT
TRBD2 TRBJ2-5 TRBV7-2 - CASSPKWGGGKETQYF TGTGCCAGCAGCCCTAAGTGGGGGGGGGGAAAAGAGACCCAGTACTTC